Below are 25 T cell receptor beta chains sequenced from a single sample in a study of control samples from healthy donors and cancer patients. Repertoires were generated with immunoSEQ multiplex PCR, while TCRdb's copy carries only in-frame clones and drops some. Here the sample spans fewer than 15,000 clones, around four fifths being singletons. The sample was formalin-fixed, paraffin-embedded tissue. The receptors were gathered from a male donor with melanoma.

The rearrangement uses TRBV5-6 and TRBJ1-2; D may be TRBD1 (5 bases). The V gene lost 3 bases and the J gene lost 3 bases, with 15 bases spanning the gap. Germline CDR1 SGHDT, CDR2 YYEEEE. This CDR3 is 15 amino acids long. The CDR3 nucleotides read TGTGCCAGCAGCTCTAGGGGCCTTCCGCACTATGGCTACACCTTC. Amino acid sequence: CASSSRGLPHYGYTF.

In its sample, this clone was seen a few times. The chain couples TRBV7-2 to TRBJ2-4; D remains unclear. The V end lost 4 bases, the J end lost 3 bases, and 10 bases lay between the germline ends. The CDR3 contains 14 residues. CDR1 and CDR2 from the germline V gene are SGHTA and FQGNSA. The DNA of the CDR3 is TGTGCCAGCAGCTCAACAGTAGTCAAAAACATTCAGTACTTC. Its protein product is CASSSTVVKNIQYF. Full variable domain (missing parts from reference TRBV7-2 and TRBJ2-4): GAGVSQSPSNKVTEKGKDVELRCDPISGHTALYWYRQSLGQGLEFLIYFQGNSAPDKSGLPSDRFSAERTGGSVSTLTIQRTQQEDSAVYLCASSSTVVKNIQYFGAGTRLSVL.

The V gene is TRBV5-1, the J gene TRBJ1-1; the D gene is possibly TRBD1 (6 bases). Germline CDR1 reads SGHRS; CDR2 reads YFSETQ. V was pared by 4 bases and J by 6 bases, with 13 bases between. The CDR3 loop spans 13 amino acids. The chain's CDR3 is CASSRRGTPEAFF. The CDR3, as DNA: TGCGCCAGCAGCCGGAGGGGGACGCCTGAAGCTTTCTTT. The complete variable domain, with remaining parts taken from reference TRBV5-1 and TRBJ1-1, reads KAGVTQTPRYLIKTRGQQVTLSCSPISGHRSVSWYQQTPGQGLQFLFEYFSETQRNKGNFPGRFSGRQFSNSRSEMNVSTLELGDSALYLCASSRRGTPEAFFGQGTRLTVV.

This clone is medium-sized. The same CDR3 can be traced to other DNA sequences in this sample. This chain joins TRBV11-1 and TRBJ2-3; weak D call: TRBD2 (6 bases). The CDR3 extends over 16 amino acids. Trimming removed 3 bases at V and 0 bases at J, with 13 bases between. The V gene's germline CDR1 is SGHAT and CDR2 FQDESV (reference sequence). In DNA, the CDR3 is TGTGCCAGCAGCTTCGGTCTAGCGTCGAGCACAGATACGCAGTATTTT. This encodes CASSFGLASSTDTQYF.

This chain joins TRBV7-2 and TRBJ2-3; 8 nucleotides agree with TRBD2. The CDR3 has 16 amino acids. From germline, CDR1 is SGHTA and CDR2 FQGNSA. V dropped 4 bases and J dropped 0; count of bases not matched to a gene: 6. CDR3 nucleotide sequence: TGTGCCAGCAGCTCCCAGCGGGGGTCTAGCACAGATACGCAGTATTTT. It codes for CASSSQRGSSTDTQYF.

The chain couples TRBV5-4 to TRBJ1-6, with 8 positions matching TRBD1. CDR1 SGHNT and CDR2 YYREEE come from the germline V gene (reference sequence). The CDR3 loop spans 16 amino acids. Trimming cost V 0 bases and J 7 bases; bases outside gene matches: 6. CDR3: CASSLGTGNGNSPLHF. DNA of the CDR3: TGTGCCAGCAGCTTGGGGACAGGGAACGGGAATTCACCCCTCCACTTT.

J is TRBJ1-1 and V is TRBV5-4; perhaps TRBD1 as D (5 bases). The CDR3 runs to 13 residues. Germline lookup yields CDR1 SGHNT and CDR2 YYREEE (reference sequence). Trimming removed 4 bases at V and 1 base at J, with 8 bases between. CDR3 sequence: CASSRGQNTEAFF. In nucleotides, the CDR3 is TGTGCCAGCAGCCGAGGACAGAACACTGAAGCTTTCTTT.

This sequence joins TRBV28 and TRBJ1-6, with a weak D call TRBD1 (5 bases). The CDR3 is 17 amino acids. From germline, CDR1 is MDHEN and CDR2 SYDVKM. Trimming took 5 bases from V and 6 from J, leaving 20 bases between them. CDR3 protein: CASSPPGGSGGNSPLHF. CDR3 DNA: TGTGCCAGCAGTCCCCCTGGGGGGTCCGGGGGTAATTCACCCCTCCACTTT.

The gene calls are TRBV5-1 and TRBJ2-1; no reliable D call. The ends were cut back, 4 bases at V and 0 bases at J, with 11 bases in the middle. Germline CDR1 SGHRS, CDR2 YFSETQ. This CDR3 is 15 amino acids long. As DNA, the CDR3 is TGCGCCAGCAGCGACCCGACGGTCTCCTACAATGAGCAGTTCTTC. This encodes CASSDPTVSYNEQFF.

This clone has just a few counts. The chain uses TRBV2 and TRBJ1-1; D gene unclear. Trimming took 4 bases from V and 1 from J, leaving 7 bases between them. Germline CDR1 reads SNHLY; CDR2 reads FYNNEI. The CDR3 totals 13 residues. The CDR3 loop is CASSGGRNTEAFF. CDR3 nucleotide sequence: TGTGCCAGCAGTGGTGGGAGGAACACTGAAGCTTTCTTT.

V is TRBV6-5 and J is TRBJ2-2; D unclear. Germline V lookup: CDR1 MNHEY, CDR2 SVGAGI. V was shortened by 2 bases and J by 4 bases, with 5 bases between the two germline ends. The CDR3 consists of 13 residues. In nucleotides, the CDR3 is TGTGCCAGCAGTTACGACTTCACCGGGGAGCTGTTTTTT. Translation: CASSYDFTGELFF.

Remarks on this clone: The germline gene is not matched at one end of the junction; a read error may be the cause. The chain joins TRBV14 to TRBJ2-7; TRBD2 matches 9 bases. The CDR3 is made up of 12 amino acids. CDR1 is SGHDN and CDR2 is FVKESK in the germline V gene. This chain's CDR3 is CASAGTSYEQYF. The CDR3 DNA follows: TGTGCCAGCGCCGGGACTAGCTACGAACAGTACTTC.

The V gene is TRBV4-1, the J gene TRBJ1-3, with D hard to call. Germline V lookup: CDR1 MGHRA, CDR2 YSYEKL. Trimming took 0 bases from V and 0 from J, leaving 9 bases between them. There are 16 residues in the CDR3. CDR3 loop: CASSQEPSLSGNTIYF. Written as DNA, the CDR3 is TGCGCCAGCAGCCAAGAACCCAGCCTCTCTGGAAACACCATATATTTT.

The chain joins TRBV5-1 to TRBJ1-4; D is possibly TRBD1 (5 bases). Trimming left V 1 base short and J 5 bases short, with 9 bases between. Germline CDR1 is SGHRS and CDR2 is YFSETQ. The CDR3 loop spans 14 amino acids. CDR3 coding DNA: TGCGCCAGCAGCTTGAGGGGCGGAAATGAAAAACTGTTTTTT. It codes for CASSLRGGNEKLFF.

This rearrangement joins TRBV3-1 (or the pseudogene TRBV3-2) to TRBJ1-4, with 7 bases lining up with TRBD1. This CDR3 spans 14 amino acids. V lost 7 bases and J lost 7; bases outside the gene matches: 9. Per the germline V gene, CDR1 is LGHDT and CDR2 is YNNKEL (reference sequence). The CDR3 sequence is CASTDQGGGEKLFF. The DNA of the CDR3 is TGTGCCAGCACCGACCAGGGGGGCGGTGAAAAACTGTTTTTT.

This clone is judged medium-sized. The genes are TRBV9 and TRBJ1-2, with no clear D. The germline CDR1 and CDR2 sequences are SGDLS and YYNGEE. The CDR3 loop spans 15 amino acids. Trimming pared 0 bases from V and 6 bases from J, leaving 15 bases between. Here the CDR3 DNA reads TGTGCCAGCAGCGTAGAAGGCAGGACCAGAGATGGCTACACCTTC. It yields the protein CASSVEGRTRDGYTF. The complete variable domain, with remaining parts taken from reference TRBV9 and TRBJ1-2, reads DSGVTQTPKHLITATGQRVTLRCSPRSGDLSVYWYQQSLDQGLQFLIQYYNGEERAKGNILERFSAQQFPDLHSELNLSSLELGDSALYFCASSVEGRTRDGYTFGSGTRLTVV.

This sequence joins TRBV7-8 and TRBJ2-7, with TRBD2 matching 11 bases. V dropped 4 bases and J dropped 4; count of bases not matched to a gene: 3. The CDR3 extends over 14 amino acids. Germline CDR1 and CDR2: SGHVS and FQNEAQ. The CDR3 DNA reads TGTGCCAGCAGCTCACTAGCGGGGGTGTACGAGCAGTACTTC. Protein sequence: CASSSLAGVYEQYF. The whole variable domain, filled in from reference TRBV7-8 and TRBJ2-7, reads GAGVSQSPRYKVAKRGQDVALRCDPISGHVSLFWYQQALGQGPEFLTYFQNEAQLDKSGLPSDRFFAERPEGSVSTLKIQRTQQEDSAVYLCASSSLAGVYEQYFGPGTRLTVT.

This rearrangement joins TRBV6-5 to TRBJ2-7; 9 bases are a match to TRBD1. V lost 7 bases, J lost 1 base, and 2 bases stayed unmatched. The CDR3 length is 13 residues. Germline lookup yields CDR1 MNHEY and CDR2 SVGAGI. The CDR3 reads CASKQGASYEQYF. CDR3 coding DNA: TGTGCCAGCAAACAGGGGGCTTCCTACGAGCAGTACTTC.

This clone was seen only a few times. The chain is built from TRBV7-2 and TRBJ1-4, with D perhaps matching TRBD1 (6 bases). Looked up from germline, CDR1 is SGHTA and CDR2 is FQGNSA. Trimming took 5 bases from V and 7 from J, leaving 11 bases between them. The CDR3 has 13 residues. CDR3 bases: TGTGCCAGCAGCGCCCACAGGGTTGAAAAACTGTTTTTT. Translated, it gives CASSAHRVEKLFF.

The chain couples TRBV5-1 to TRBJ2-3; D is perhaps TRBD2 (6 bases). The germline V gene encodes CDR1 SGHRS and CDR2 YFSETQ. The CDR3 contains 15 residues. V lost 3 bases and J lost 0, with 11 bases in between. Written as DNA, the CDR3 is TGCGCCAGCAGCTACGACGGGACTAGCACAGATACGCAGTATTTT. This encodes CASSYDGTSTDTQYF.

The rearrangement joins TRBV27 to TRBJ1-5, with a possible D match to TRBD1 (6 bases). CDR1 MNHEY and CDR2 SMNVEV come from the germline V gene (reference sequence). The V end lost 6 bases, the J end lost 10 bases, and 16 bases lay between the germline ends. The CDR3 covers 13 residues. The CDR3 loop is CASSPGGREPQHF. DNA for the CDR3: TGTGCCAGCAGCCCCGGGGGGCGTGAACCCCAGCATTTT.

This clone is medium-sized by share. The rearrangement links TRBV7-6 to TRBJ2-3; maybe TRBD2 (6 bases). Germline V gives CDR1 SGHVS, CDR2 FNYEAQ. This CDR3 has 15 amino acids. The germline V and J ends were trimmed by 5 bases and 2 bases, with 14 bases remaining between them. The CDR3, as DNA: TGTGCCAGCAGCCTTACTAGCACCGACACAGATACGCAGTATTTT. It yields the protein CASSLTSTDTDTQYF.

This chain connects TRBV6-4 to TRBJ1-5; TRBD1 might be the D (5 bases). The CDR3 has 13 residues. The germline gives CDR1 MRHNA, CDR2 SNTAGT. V dropped 8 bases and J dropped 4 bases, with 12 bases sitting between them. The CDR3 loop is CASGRDVNQPQHF. As DNA, the CDR3 is TGTGCCAGCGGACGGGACGTAAATCAGCCCCAGCATTTT.

This chain links TRBV11-2 with TRBJ2-6; 7 bases fit TRBD1. The trim removed 5 bases at V and 2 bases at J, leaving 3 bases unmatched. CDR3 length: 15 residues. From germline, CDR1 is SGHAT and CDR2 FQNNGV. CDR3 sequence (DNA): TGTGCCAGCAGCCGGGACAGAGCTGGGGCCAACGTCCTGACTTTC. This encodes CASSRDRAGANVLTF.

V usage is TRBV11-3 and J usage is TRBJ2-7; 16 positions agree with TRBD2. Trimming cost V 6 bases and J 2 bases; bases outside gene matches: 4. The CDR3 contains 16 residues. Germline lookup yields CDR1 SGHNT and CDR2 YENEEA. The DNA of the CDR3 is TGTGCCAGCAGTGTGGGACTAGCGGGGGGGCCCTACGAGCAGTACTTC. Translation: CASSVGLAGGPYEQYF. Drawing the rest from reference TRBV11-3 and TRBJ2-7, the complete variable domain is EAGVVQSPRYKIIEKKQPVAFWCNPISGHNTLYWYLQNLGQGPELLIRYENEEAVDDSQLPKDRFSAERLKGVDSTLKIQPAELGDSAVYLCASSVGLAGGPYEQYFGPGTRLTVT.